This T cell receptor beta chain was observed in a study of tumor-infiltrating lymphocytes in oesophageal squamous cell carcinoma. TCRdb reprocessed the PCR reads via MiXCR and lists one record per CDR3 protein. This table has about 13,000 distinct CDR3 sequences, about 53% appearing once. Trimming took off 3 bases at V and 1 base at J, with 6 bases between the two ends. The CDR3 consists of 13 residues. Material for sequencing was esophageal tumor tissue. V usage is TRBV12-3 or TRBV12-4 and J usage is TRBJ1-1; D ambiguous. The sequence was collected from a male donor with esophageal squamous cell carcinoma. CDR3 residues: CASSFEQNTEAFF. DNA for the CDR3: TGTGCCAGCAGTTTCGAACAGAACACTGAAGCTTTCTTT.